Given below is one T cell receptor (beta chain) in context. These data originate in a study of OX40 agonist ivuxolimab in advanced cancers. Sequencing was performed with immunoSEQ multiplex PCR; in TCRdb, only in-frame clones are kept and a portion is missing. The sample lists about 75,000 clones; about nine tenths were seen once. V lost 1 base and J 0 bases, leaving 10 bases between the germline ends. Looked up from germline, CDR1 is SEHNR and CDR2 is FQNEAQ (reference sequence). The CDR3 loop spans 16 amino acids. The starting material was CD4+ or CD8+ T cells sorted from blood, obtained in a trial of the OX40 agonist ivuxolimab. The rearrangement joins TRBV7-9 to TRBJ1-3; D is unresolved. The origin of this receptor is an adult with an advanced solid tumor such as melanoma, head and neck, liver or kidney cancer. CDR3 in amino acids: CASSLVRTASGNTIYF. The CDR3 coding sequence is TGTGCCAGCAGCTTAGTTCGGACTGCCTCTGGAAACACCATATATTTT.